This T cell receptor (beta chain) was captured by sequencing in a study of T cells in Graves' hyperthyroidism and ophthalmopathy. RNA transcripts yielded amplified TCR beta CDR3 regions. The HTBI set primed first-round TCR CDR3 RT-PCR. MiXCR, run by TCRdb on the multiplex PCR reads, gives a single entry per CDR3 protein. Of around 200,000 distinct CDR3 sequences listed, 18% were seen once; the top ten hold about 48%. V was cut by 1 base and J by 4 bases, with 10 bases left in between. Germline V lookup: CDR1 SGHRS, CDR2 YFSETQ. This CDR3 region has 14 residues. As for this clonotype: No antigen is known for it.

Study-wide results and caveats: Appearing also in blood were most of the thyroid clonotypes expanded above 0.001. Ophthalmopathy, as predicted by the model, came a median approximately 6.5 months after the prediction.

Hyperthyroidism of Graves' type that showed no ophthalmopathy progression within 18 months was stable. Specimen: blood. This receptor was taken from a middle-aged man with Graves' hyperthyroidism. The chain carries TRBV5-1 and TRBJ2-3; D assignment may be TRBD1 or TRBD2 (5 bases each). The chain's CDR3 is CASSLQVGADTQYF. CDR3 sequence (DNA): TGCGCCAGCAGCTTGCAAGTGGGGGCAGATACGCAGTATTTT.